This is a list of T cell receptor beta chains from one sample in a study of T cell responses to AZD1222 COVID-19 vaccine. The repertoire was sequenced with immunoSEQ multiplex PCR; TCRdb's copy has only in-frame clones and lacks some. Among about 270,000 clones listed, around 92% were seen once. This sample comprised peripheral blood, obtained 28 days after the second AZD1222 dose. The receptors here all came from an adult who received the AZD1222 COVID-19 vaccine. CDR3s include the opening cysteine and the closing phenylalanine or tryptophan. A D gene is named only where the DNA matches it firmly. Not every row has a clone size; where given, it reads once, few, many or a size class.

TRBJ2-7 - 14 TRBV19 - TGTGCCAGTAGTATAGGCAGGGGGGCCTACGAGCAGTACTTC CASSIGRGAYEQYF
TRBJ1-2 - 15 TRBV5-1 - TGCGCCAGCAGCACCGGGGGCAAGGGATACTATGGCTACACCTTC CASSTGGKGYYGYTF
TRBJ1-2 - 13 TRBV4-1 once TGCGCCAGCGGAAGCCCGACTAACTATGGCTACACCTTC CASGSPTNYGYTF
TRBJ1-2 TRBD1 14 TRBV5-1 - TGCGCCAGCAGCGGGACCGACAGGGTGGGTGGCTACACCTTC CASSGTDRVGGYTF
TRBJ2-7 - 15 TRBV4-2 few TGTGCCAGCAGCCAAGGTTACGGAACTACCAACGAGCAGTACTTC CASSQGYGTTNEQYF
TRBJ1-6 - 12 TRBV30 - TGTGCCTGGAGTCCGGGGAATTCACCCCTCCACTTT CAWSPGNSPLHF
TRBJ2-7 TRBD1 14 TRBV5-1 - TGCGCCAGCAGCCCACAGACAGGGGAGGACGAGCAGTACTTC CASSPQTGEDEQYF
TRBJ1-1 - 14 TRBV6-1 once TGTGCCAGCAGTGAAGCGGGCAGGAACACTGAAGCTTTCTTT CASSEAGRNTEAFF
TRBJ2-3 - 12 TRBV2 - TGTGCCAGCAGTGAGGCGGTCGATACGCAGTATTTT CASSEAVDTQYF
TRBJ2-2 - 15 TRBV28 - TGTGCCAGCAGTCTACCGGACGGGTACACCGGGGAGCTGTTTTTT CASSLPDGYTGELFF
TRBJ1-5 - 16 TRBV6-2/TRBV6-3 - TGTGCCAGCAGTTACTCGTCGGGATATAGCAATCAGCCCCAGCATTTT CASSYSSGYSNQPQHF
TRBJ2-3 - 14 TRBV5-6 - TGTGCCAGCAGCTTGGTGGTTAGTGCAGATACGCAGTATTTT CASSLVVSADTQYF
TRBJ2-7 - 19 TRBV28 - TGTGCCAGCCCCGTCCCTCCTGTTCCACAGGGAGGGGGAAGAAACGAGCAGTACTTC CASPVPPVPQGGGRNEQYF
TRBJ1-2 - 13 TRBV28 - TGTGCCAGCAGCATCAACTCAAACTATGGCTACACCTTC CASSINSNYGYTF
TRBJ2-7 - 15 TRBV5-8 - TGTGCCAGCAGCTTGGCCGGCTCGGGGGCCTACGAGCAGTACTTC CASSLAGSGAYEQYF
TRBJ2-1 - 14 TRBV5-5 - TGTGCCAGCCGCTGGGCAGCGGGTCATCATGAGCAGTTCTTC CASRWAAGHHEQFF
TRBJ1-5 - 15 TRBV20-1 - TGCAGTGCTAGTGGGACGGGTTATAGCAATCAGCCCCAGCATTTT CSASGTGYSNQPQHF
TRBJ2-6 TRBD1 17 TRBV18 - TGTGCCAGCTCACCCCAAAGGACAGGGTCTGGGGCCAACGTCCTGACTTTC CASSPQRTGSGANVLTF
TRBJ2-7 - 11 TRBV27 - TGTGCCAGCAGTAGTGGGTACGAGCAGTACTTC CASSSGYEQYF
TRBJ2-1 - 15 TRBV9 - TGTGCCAGCAGCGACCCGGCGGGGCGGGTTTATGAGCAGTTCTTC CASSDPAGRVYEQFF
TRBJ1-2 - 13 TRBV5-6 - TGTGCCAGCAGCTTACAGACAGGAGAGGGCTACACCTTC CASSLQTGEGYTF
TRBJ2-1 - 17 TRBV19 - TGTGCCAGTAGTATAGATCCAGGGAGAATATCCTACAATGAGCAGTTCTTC CASSIDPGRISYNEQFF